This entry features one TCR beta chain sequence. The antigen is undetermined. These data are taken from a study of beta chain features in type 1 diabetes. The isolated RNA, all of it, was reverse transcribed, so expressed TCRB transcripts were what got sequenced. Libraries were prepared by immunoSEQ multiplex PCR; TCRdb keeps only in-frame clonotypes and omits some of them. The sample carries 310,000 or so clones, 8% recorded once. Sorting that relied on CD45RO/CCR7/CD25/CD127/CD95/CD27 yielded CD4+ naive, central memory, regulatory and stem cell-like memory cells. Populations isolated by sorting all had purity greater than 95%. The germline V gene has CDR1 SGHTA and CDR2 FQGNSA. V lost 0 bases to trimming and J lost 4 bases, with 7 bases between them. The length of the CDR3 is 13 residues. Findings and limits, study-wide: Patients with type 1 diabetes carried fewer insertions and had more deletions at their VDJ junctions. Whether TCRB rearrangement is influenced by HLA type went unresolved here.

Sample: central memory CD4+ T cells from blood. The chain carries TRBV7-2 and TRBJ2-7; D remains ambiguous. This TCR was recovered from a woman between 18 and 29 years old in good health. DNA for the CDR3: TGTGCCAGCAGCTTAGCGAGTCAGTACGAGCAGTACTTC. Translation: CASSLASQYEQYF. Filled out from reference TRBV7-2 and TRBJ2-7, the complete variable domain reads GAGVSQSPSNKVTEKGKDVELRCDPISGHTALYWYRQSLGQGLEFLIYFQGNSAPDKSGLPSDRFSAERTGGSVSTLTIQRTQQEDSAVYLCASSLASQYEQYFGPGTRLTVT.